This TCR beta chain was recovered during a study of response to subunit inactivated influenza vaccine. Study-wide results and limits: Researchers suggested that each seasonal influenza vaccination recruits few new T cells.

The CDR3 runs to 13 residues. Trimming left V 0 bases short and J 9 bases short, with 10 bases between. MiXCR, applied by TCRdb to the RT-PCR reads, yields one record per CDR3 protein. The sample lists 650,000 to 800,000 distinct CDR3 sequences, 11% to 15% occurring once. As to this clonotype: Its antigen is as yet unknown.

The clonotype was recovered from a man in his forties or fifties who received an inactivated influenza vaccine. Sequences were derived from PBMCs from blood, sampled approximately 15 days before vaccination. V gene TRBV12-3 or TRBV12-4 combines with J gene TRBJ2-3; D uncertain. CDR3 coding DNA: TGTGCCAGCAGTTTAGCTGGGCAGGTGACGCAGTATTTT. As protein: CASSLAGQVTQYF.